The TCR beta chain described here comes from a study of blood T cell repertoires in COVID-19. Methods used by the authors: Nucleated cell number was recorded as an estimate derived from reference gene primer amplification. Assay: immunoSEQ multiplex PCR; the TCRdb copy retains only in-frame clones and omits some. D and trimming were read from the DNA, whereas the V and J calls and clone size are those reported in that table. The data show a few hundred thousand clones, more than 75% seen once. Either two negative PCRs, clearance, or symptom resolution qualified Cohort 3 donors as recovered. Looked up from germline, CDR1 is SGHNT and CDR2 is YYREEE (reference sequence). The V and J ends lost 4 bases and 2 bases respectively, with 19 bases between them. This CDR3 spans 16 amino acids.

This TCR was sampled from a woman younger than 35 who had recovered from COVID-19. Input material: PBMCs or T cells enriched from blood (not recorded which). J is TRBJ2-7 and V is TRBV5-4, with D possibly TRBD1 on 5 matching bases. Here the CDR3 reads CASSIGRQGLTYEQYF. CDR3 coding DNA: TGTGCCAGCAGCATCGGTAGGCAGGGCCTAACCTACGAGCAGTACTTC. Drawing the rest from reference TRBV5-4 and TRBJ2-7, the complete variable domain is ETGVTQSPTHLIKTRGQQVTLRCSSQSGHNTVSWYQQALGQGPQFIFQYYREEENGRGNFPPRFSGLQFPNYSSELNVNALELDDSALYLCASSIGRQGLTYEQYFGPGTRLTVT.